These 21 T cell receptor beta chains share one sample of origin, sequenced in a study of identical twins. TCRdb passed the 5' RACE reads through MiXCR, listing each CDR3 protein once. The top ten hold 3.5% to 4.5% of the sample, which has 200,000 to 250,000 distinct CDR3 sequences, about 13% seen once. This sample also belongs to another study, concerning yellow fever vaccine responses in identical twins.

Sequencing used memory (CD45RO+) T cells sorted from blood. The receptors derive from a woman between 18 and 30 years old in good health.

A few counts support this clonotype. The V and J genes are TRBV7-8 and TRBJ2-1, with 7 bases aligning to TRBD1. Germline V gene data show CDR1 as SGHVS and CDR2 as FQNEAQ. V lost 5 bases and J lost 5; bases outside the gene matches: 6. This CDR3 contains 14 residues. The CDR3 bases are TGTGCCAGCAGCGAGAGGGACAGCAACAATGAGCAGTTCTTC. Translating it yields CASSERDSNNEQFF. The entire variable domain, with the rest obtained from reference TRBV7-8 and TRBJ2-1, is as follows: GAGVSQSPRYKVAKRGQDVALRCDPISGHVSLFWYQQALGQGPEFLTYFQNEAQLDKSGLPSDRFFAERPEGSVSTLKIQRTQQEDSAVYLCASSERDSNNEQFFGPGTRLTVL.

The rearrangement uses TRBV6-2 or TRBV6-3 and TRBJ2-1, with TRBD2 matching over 9 bases. With V trimmed by 0 bases and J by 0 bases, 3 bases remained unmatched. CDR3 length: 17 amino acids. CDR1 is MNHEY and CDR2 is SVGEGT in the germline V gene. CDR3 DNA: TGTGCCAGCAGTTACTCTACTAGCGGGTACTCCTACAATGAGCAGTTCTTC. Translated: CASSYSTSGYSYNEQFF.

This clonotype was observed a handful of times. The J gene is TRBJ2-3, the V gene TRBV3-1, with 7 positions matching TRBD2. CDR1 is LGHDT and CDR2 is YNNKEL in the germline V gene (reference sequence). Losses at the gene ends were 3 bases for V and 1 base for J; bases not matched to a gene: 7. This CDR3 region has 16 residues. The CDR3 spells CASSHQRGTRTDTQYF. The CDR3 DNA reads TGTGCCAGCAGCCATCAGCGGGGAACCCGCACAGATACGCAGTATTTT.

The chain uses TRBV2 and TRBJ2-2; no definite D call. This CDR3 spans 13 amino acids. Trimming took off 4 bases at V and 6 bases at J, with 9 bases between the two ends. Germline V gives CDR1 SNHLY, CDR2 FYNNEI. CDR3 bases: TGTGCCAGCAGTGTTCCGGGCCCCGGGGAGCTGTTTTTT. Its protein is CASSVPGPGELFF.

The chain is built from TRBV2 and TRBJ1-2, with D tentatively TRBD1 (5 bases). The V gene's germline CDR1 is SNHLY and CDR2 FYNNEI. This CDR3 spans 12 amino acids. V was shortened by 6 bases and J by 4 bases, with 9 bases between the two germline ends. For the CDR3, the DNA is TGTGCCAGCAGGGGGCAGGGCTATGGCTACACCTTC. Translating gives CASRGQGYGYTF.

This clonotype has a handful of counts. This chain uses TRBV9 with TRBJ2-2, with 9 bases matching TRBD2. CDR3 length: 16 residues. Trimming took 1 base from V and 5 from J; bases not matched to a gene: 6. The germline V gene has CDR1 SGDLS and CDR2 YYNGEE. The CDR3 sequence: CASSVLAGGHTGELFF. The CDR3 DNA follows: TGTGCCAGCAGCGTACTGGCGGGGGGGCATACCGGGGAGCTGTTTTTT.

This clonotype was picked up a small number of times. The CDR3 loop reads CASSQEWGSSQPQHF. For the CDR3, the DNA is TGTGCCAGCAGCCAAGAGTGGGGGTCTAGTCAGCCCCAGCATTTT. The V and J genes are TRBV4-2 and TRBJ1-5; D is possibly TRBD1 (5 bases). The CDR3 covers 15 residues. Germline assignment: CDR1 LGHNA and CDR2 YNFKEQ. Trimming took 0 bases from V and 6 from J, leaving 12 bases between them.

This clonotype was seen a few times. The V call is TRBV20-1, the J call TRBJ2-7; 7 positions agree with TRBD1. Germline V gene sequence: CDR1 DFQATT, CDR2 SNEGSKA (reference sequence). V lost 3 bases and J lost 0; bases outside the gene matches: 8. This CDR3 contains 15 residues. The CDR3 loop is CSASLQGTNSYEQYF. The CDR3 DNA reads TGCAGTGCTAGTCTACAGGGGACCAACTCCTACGAGCAGTACTTC.

This clonotype was observed at least ten times. The chain carries TRBV5-1 and TRBJ2-3; 9 nucleotides match TRBD1. The J segment lost 7 bases and the V segment lost 3 bases, leaving 6 bases of the junction unmatched. Germline V gene data show CDR1 as SGHRS and CDR2 as YFSETQ. The CDR3 covers 14 residues. CDR3 nucleotide sequence: TGCGCCAGCAGCTCTCCCGGGACAGGGAATACGCAGTATTTT. Its protein is CASSSPGTGNTQYF.

This clonotype was seen a handful of times. The rearrangement links TRBV7-3 to TRBJ2-7; maybe TRBD1 (6 bases). This CDR3 spans 16 amino acids. The V gene's germline CDR1 is SGHTA and CDR2 FQGTGA. The germline V and J ends were trimmed by 5 bases and 4 bases, with 21 bases remaining between them. The CDR3 DNA reads TGTGCCAGCAGCCCCAACCACGTGGGGACAATGTACGAGCAGTACTTC. It specifies CASSPNHVGTMYEQYF.

This chain connects TRBV30 to TRBJ1-5; TRBD1 is a possible D gene (6 bases). V dropped 2 bases and J dropped 6 bases, with 11 bases sitting between them. Germline lookup yields CDR1 GTSNPN and CDR2 SVGIG (reference sequence). The CDR3 covers 13 residues. CDR3 protein: CAWSKQGGQPQHF. For the CDR3, the DNA is TGTGCCTGGAGTAAACAGGGTGGTCAGCCCCAGCATTTT.

This clonotype has only a few counts. The chain is built from TRBV5-1 and TRBJ2-5; 7 bases map to TRBD2. Per germline, CDR1 SGHRS and CDR2 YFSETQ. The V segment lost 1 base and the J segment 3 bases; nucleotides outside the gene matches: 6. The CDR3 sequence is 15 residues long. CDR3 in DNA: TGCGCCAGCAGCTTGAATGCGGGGGTAAAAGAGACCCAGTACTTC. Encoded protein: CASSLNAGVKETQYF.

This clonotype was observed a few times. The genes are TRBV28 and TRBJ2-1, with 7 bases fitting TRBD2. CDR1 and CDR2 (germline): MDHEN, SYDVKM. V dropped 3 bases and J dropped 1; count of bases not matched to a gene: 0. The CDR3 loop spans 14 amino acids. CDR3 region: CASSLRESYNEQFF. DNA of the CDR3: TGTGCCAGCAGTTTGCGGGAGTCCTACAATGAGCAGTTCTTC.

This clonotype was counted at least ten times. The J gene is TRBJ2-7, the V gene TRBV7-9; TRBD2 matches 12 bases. Germline V gives CDR1 SEHNR, CDR2 FQNEAQ (reference sequence). The CDR3 covers 16 residues. Germline trimming cut 5 bases from V and 3 bases from J; bases unmatched to any gene: 8. The CDR3 sequence is CASSPWTSGTFYEQYF. The CDR3 coding sequence is TGTGCCAGCAGCCCGTGGACTAGCGGGACGTTCTACGAGCAGTACTTC.

The V gene is TRBV29-1, the J gene TRBJ2-7; D uncertain. Looked up from germline, CDR1 is SQVTM and CDR2 is ANQGSEA. Trimming took 5 bases from V and 1 from J, leaving 12 bases between them. The CDR3 loop spans 13 amino acids. CDR3 region: CSVSSSESYEQYF. CDR3 in DNA: TGCAGCGTTTCGTCGTCGGAGTCCTACGAGCAGTACTTC.

This clonotype occurred many times. Compared with germline, one end of the junction differs, possibly owing to a read error. The V gene is TRBV9, the J gene TRBJ2-2; unclear D gene. CDR1 is SGDLS and CDR2 is YYNGEE in the germline V gene. The CDR3 totals 16 residues. Here the CDR3 reads CASTVVPYPNTGELFF. CDR3 coding DNA: TGTGCCAGCACCGTAGTGCCGTATCCGAACACCGGGGAGCTGTTTTTT.

This clonotype was seen more than once but under ten times. V is TRBV7-9 and J is TRBJ2-5, with TRBD2 identical over 10 bases. CDR1 is SEHNR and CDR2 is FQNEAQ in the germline V gene (reference sequence). The length of the CDR3 is 13 residues. The V gene end was trimmed by 5 bases and the J gene end by 5 bases; junction bases not matched to a gene: 2. Here the CDR3 reads CASSTSGTETQYF. CDR3 bases: TGTGCCAGCAGCACTAGCGGGACTGAGACCCAGTACTTC. The full variable domain, rest sourced from reference TRBV7-9 and TRBJ2-5, is DTGVSQNPRHKITKRGQNVTFRCDPISEHNRLYWYRQTLGQGPEFLTYFQNEAQLEKSRLLSDRFSAERPKGSFSTLEIQRTEQGDSAMYLCASSTSGTETQYFGPGTRLLVL.

The sample holds a few counts of this clonotype. The chain uses TRBV9 and TRBJ2-2; the match to TRBD1 covers 9 bases. Trimming at V came to 4 bases and at J to 6 bases, leaving 16 bases not matched to a gene. Germline V gives CDR1 SGDLS, CDR2 YYNGEE. CDR3 length: 18 residues. Here the CDR3 DNA reads TGTGCCAGCAGCTCAAGAAGTACAGGGGGCTTTTTAGCCGGGGAGCTGTTTTTT. Its translation: CASSSRSTGGFLAGELFF.

The V gene is TRBV10-3, the J gene TRBJ2-7, with D possibly matching TRBD2 (5 bases). CDR3 size: 11 residues. Germline V gene sequence: CDR1 ENHRY, CDR2 SYGVKD. V lost 10 bases, J lost 4 bases, and 11 bases lay in between. The CDR3 sequence is CANGESYEQYF. In DNA, the CDR3 is TGTGCCAACGGGGAGTCGTACGAGCAGTACTTC.

The chain has TRBV6-5 and TRBJ2-7; 9 bases agree with TRBD2. This CDR3 comprises 16 residues. Germline CDR1 and CDR2: MNHEY and SVGAGI. With V trimmed by 4 bases and J by 6 bases, 13 bases remained unmatched. CDR3 sequence: CASSSLRASGDGEQYF. The CDR3 DNA reads as TGTGCCAGCAGTTCCCTACGGGCTAGCGGGGACGGCGAGCAGTACTTC.

The V gene is TRBV10-1, the J gene TRBJ2-1; no clear D gene. The CDR3 is made up of 13 amino acids. CDR1 and CDR2 from the germline V gene are WNHNN and SYGVQD (reference sequence). Deletions cut 5 bases from V and 3 bases from J, with 8 bases between. The DNA for the CDR3 is TGCGCCAGCAGTAGAGCAATCTACAATGAGCAGTTCTTC. Translated, it gives CASSRAIYNEQFF.